This entry lists 26 T cell receptor beta chains sequenced from one sample in a study of cytomegalovirus exposure and HLA in healthy donors. Amplification used 60 Vbeta primers and 13 Jbeta primers. The table came from immunoSEQ multiplex PCR; TCRdb's copy has only in-frame clones and leaves some out. The sample consists of some 150,000 clones, 70% of them appearing once. The specimen was PBMCs. These receptors were collected from a woman aged 25-40 years in good health and CMV-seronegative.

The rearrangement joins TRBV7-8 to TRBJ1-1; D is unresolved. Trimming cost V 3 bases and J 3 bases, with 5 bases left between them. Germline assignment: CDR1 SGHVS and CDR2 FQNEAQ. The CDR3 consists of 12 residues. CDR3 coding DNA: TGTGCCAGCAGCTTCTCAGACACTGAAGCTTTCTTT. It is translated as CASSFSDTEAFF.

The rearrangement uses TRBV19 and TRBJ2-1, with 7 bases aligning to TRBD2. Germline V CDR1 and CDR2: LNHDA, SQIVND (reference sequence). This CDR3 has 15 residues. With V trimmed by 7 bases and J by 4 bases, 10 bases remained unmatched. The CDR3 loop reads CASTATSVLYNEQFF. CDR3 nucleotide sequence: TGTGCCAGTACCGCAACTAGCGTCCTATACAATGAGCAGTTCTTC.

The genes are TRBV5-4 and TRBJ2-5; 9 bases agree with TRBD2. With 4 bases clipped from V and 4 bases from J, the junction kept 5 bases outside the gene matches. The CDR3 consists of 14 residues. Per the germline V gene, CDR1 is SGHNT and CDR2 is YYREEE (reference sequence). CDR3 sequence reads: CASSVAGDRETQYF. As DNA, the CDR3 is TGTGCCAGCAGCGTAGCGGGAGACAGAGAGACCCAGTACTTC.

The rearrangement uses TRBV7-3 and TRBJ2-1; 9 nucleotides match TRBD2. CDR3 length equals 16 residues. CDR1 and CDR2 (germline): SGHTA, FQGTGA. J was trimmed by 8 bases and V by 4 bases; bases with no gene match: 12. For the CDR3, the DNA is TGTGCCAGCAGCTCCCTAGGGGCGGGAGGGAATGATGAGCAGTTCTTC. Protein: CASSSLGAGGNDEQFF.

The V call is TRBV7-9, the J call TRBJ2-3; D gene unclear. The V gene's germline CDR1 is SEHNR and CDR2 FQNEAQ (reference sequence). Trimming stripped 7 bases from V and 1 base from J, with 18 bases between. CDR3 length equals 16 residues. CDR3 DNA sequence: TGTGCCAGCACCCAACCGGCCTGGAGCCGCACAGATACGCAGTATTTT. It codes for CASTQPAWSRTDTQYF.

This clone showed up just once. V gene TRBV7-8 combines with J gene TRBJ1-1; 9 bases align to TRBD1. Looked up from germline, CDR1 is SGHVS and CDR2 is FQNEAQ. The CDR3 runs 17 residues. The trim removed 1 base at V and 7 bases at J, leaving 13 bases unmatched. Here the CDR3 reads CASSLGRRWTGDIEAFF. CDR3 DNA sequence: TGTGCCAGCAGCTTAGGTCGACGATGGACAGGGGATATTGAAGCTTTCTTT. The full variable domain, rest sourced from reference TRBV7-8 and TRBJ1-1, is GAGVSQSPRYKVAKRGQDVALRCDPISGHVSLFWYQQALGQGPEFLTYFQNEAQLDKSGLPSDRFFAERPEGSVSTLKIQRTQQEDSAVYLCASSLGRRWTGDIEAFFGQGTRLTVV.

The rearrangement links TRBV11-2 to TRBJ2-2, with 7 bases that match TRBD2. With 3 bases clipped from V and 1 base from J, the junction kept 2 bases outside the gene matches. CDR1 and CDR2 from the germline V gene are SGHAT and FQNNGV. This CDR3 contains 15 residues. The CDR3 coding sequence is TGTGCCAGCAGCTTTAGCGGGCTGAACACCGGGGAGCTGTTTTTT. This codes for CASSFSGLNTGELFF.

The chain carries TRBV2 and TRBJ2-5; TRBD2 agrees at 10 bases. CDR1 and CDR2 from the germline V gene are SNHLY and FYNNEI. This CDR3 has 14 amino acids. V was pared by 5 bases and J by 5 bases, with 5 bases of the junction left unmatched. Written as DNA, the CDR3 is TGTGCCAGCAGTCGCACGACTAGCGGGGAGACCCAGTACTTC. Its protein product is CASSRTTSGETQYF.

This chain links TRBV9 with TRBJ2-3, with D maybe TRBD2 (6 bases). The ends were cut back, 4 bases at V and 2 bases at J, with 14 bases in the middle. Germline CDR1 is SGDLS and CDR2 is YYNGEE. This CDR3 contains 15 residues. The CDR3 bases are TGTGCCAGCAGCCACCCCGGGCGGGACACAGATACGCAGTATTTT. Translating it yields CASSHPGRDTDTQYF.

The gene calls are TRBV19 and TRBJ2-2; 10 bases match TRBD2. V gave up 4 bases and J gave up 6 bases; unmatched junction bases: 5. CDR1 and CDR2 from the germline V gene are LNHDA and SQIVND (reference sequence). CDR3 length equals 15 residues. CDR3: CASSTRAGGPGELFF. The CDR3 DNA reads TGTGCCAGTAGTACCCGAGCGGGAGGGCCCGGGGAGCTGTTTTTT. The complete variable domain, with remaining parts taken from reference TRBV19 and TRBJ2-2, reads DGGITQSPKYLFRKEGQNVTLSCEQNLNHDAMYWYRQDPGQGLRLIYYSQIVNDFQKGDIAEGYSVSREKKESFPLTVTSAQKNPTAFYLCASSTRAGGPGELFFGEGSRLTVL.

This sequence joins TRBV6-1 and TRBJ2-3, with TRBD2 matching 15 bases. The junction had 5 bases not matched to a gene; V was cut back by 4 bases and J by 0 bases. CDR3 length: 18 amino acids. The V gene's germline CDR1 is MNHNS and CDR2 SASEGT. The CDR3, as DNA: TGTGCCAGCAGTGGACGAGGACTAGCGGGGGGGAGCACAGATACGCAGTATTTT. It codes for CASSGRGLAGGSTDTQYF.

The chain uses TRBV6-1 and TRBJ2-7; 8 bases align to TRBD2. The trim removed 0 bases at V and 2 bases at J, leaving 6 bases unmatched. Germline V lookup: CDR1 MNHNS, CDR2 SASEGT. CDR3 size: 16 residues. CDR3 nucleotide sequence: TGTGCCAGCAGTGAAGCTTGGCGGGGGGCCCCCTACGAGCAGTACTTC. It specifies CASSEAWRGAPYEQYF.

The chain combines TRBV10-1 with TRBJ2-7; the match to TRBD1 covers 12 bases. Germline-derived CDR1 and CDR2 are WNHNN and SYGVQD (reference sequence). This CDR3 has 19 amino acids. V gave up 4 bases and J gave up 0 bases; unmatched junction bases: 13. The CDR3 nucleotides are TGCGCCAGCAGTGGCCGGGACAGGGGGCACAACCCGGACTCCTACGAGCAGTACGTC. It encodes CASSGRDRGHNPDSYEQYV.

The V gene is TRBV18, the J gene TRBJ1-4, with D possibly matching TRBD1 (6 bases). The CDR3 covers 16 residues. In germline, CDR1 is KGHSH, CDR2 LQKENI. V lost 6 bases and J 3 bases, leaving 17 bases between the germline ends. CDR3 residues: CASSRSGGQANEKLFF. The CDR3 coding sequence is TGTGCCAGCTCGCGCTCCGGGGGGCAGGCTAATGAAAAACTGTTTTTT.

The chain joins TRBV11-2 to TRBJ2-1; 7 bases agree with TRBD2. CDR1 and CDR2 from the germline V gene are SGHAT and FQNNGV. The CDR3 extends over 16 amino acids. J was trimmed by 2 bases and V by 4 bases; bases with no gene match: 8. For the CDR3, the DNA is TGTGCCAGCAGCTCCTCTTTGGGGGGGGCCTACAATGAGCAGTTCTTC. Encoded protein: CASSSSLGGAYNEQFF.

The chain has TRBV28 and TRBJ2-7; TRBD1 matches at 8 bases. The V gene's germline CDR1 is MDHEN and CDR2 SYDVKM. V was pared by 7 bases and J by 0 bases, with 8 bases of the junction left unmatched. This CDR3 comprises 15 residues. CDR3 nucleotide sequence: TGTGCCAGCAACCCTACAGGGGGGCCCTCCTACGAGCAGTACTTC. Translated, it gives CASNPTGGPSYEQYF. Using reference TRBV28 and TRBJ2-7 for the parts outside the CDR3, the full variable domain is DVKVTQSSRYLVKRTGEKVFLECVQDMDHENMFWYRQDPGLGLRLIYFSYDVKMKEKGDIPEGYSVSREKKERFSLILESASTNQTSMYLCASNPTGGPSYEQYFGPGTRLTVT.

This chain joins TRBV9 and TRBJ1-3; perhaps TRBD1 as D (6 bases). The CDR3 has 16 amino acids. Deletions cut 0 bases from V and 0 bases from J, with 10 bases between. Germline V CDR1 and CDR2: SGDLS, YYNGEE. In DNA form, the CDR3 reads TGTGCCAGCAGCGTAGGGACAGTTAACTCTGGAAACACCATATATTTT. This codes for CASSVGTVNSGNTIYF.

The J gene is TRBJ2-5, the V gene TRBV5-1, with a possible D match to TRBD2 (6 bases). CDR1 and CDR2 (germline): SGHRS, YFSETQ. The CDR3 is made up of 14 amino acids. V shed 0 bases and J shed 3 bases, with 9 bases lying between them. The CDR3 reads CASSLVGLKETQYF. CDR3 coding DNA: TGCGCCAGCAGCTTGGTGGGACTTAAAGAGACCCAGTACTTC.

The chain joins TRBV7-3 to TRBJ1-2; TRBD1 agrees at 7 bases. Germline lookup yields CDR1 SGHTA and CDR2 FQGTGA. The CDR3 runs to 13 residues. Losses at the gene ends were 5 bases for V and 5 bases for J; bases not matched to a gene: 5. Here the CDR3 reads CASSRDRDYGYTF. In DNA, the CDR3 is TGTGCCAGCAGCCGCGACAGGGATTATGGCTACACCTTC.

This sequence joins TRBV6-4 and TRBJ2-7; 10 bases match TRBD2. Per germline, CDR1 MRHNA and CDR2 SNTAGT. The ends lost 7 bases at V and 3 bases at J; junction bases unmatched: 24. The CDR3 sequence is 20 residues long. CDR3 in DNA: TGTGCCAGCACCAATTTGGGAGGTCTAGCGGGGGAGATACCACACTACGAGCAGTACGTC. This codes for CASTNLGGLAGEIPHYEQYV.

The J gene is TRBJ1-2, the V gene TRBV28; TRBD1 is a possible D gene (5 bases). The CDR3 is made up of 13 amino acids. Germline V CDR1 and CDR2: MDHEN, SYDVKM. V dropped 5 bases and J dropped 1 base, with 8 bases sitting between them. CDR3 in DNA: TGTGCCAGCAGTCGGGGGGGTAACTATGGCTACACCTTC. Translation gives CASSRGGNYGYTF.

This chain links TRBV6-1 with TRBJ2-3, with 8 positions matching TRBD2. Germline loops: CDR1 MNHNS, CDR2 SASEGT. This CDR3 contains 15 residues. V lost 2 bases and J lost 6; bases outside the gene matches: 7. The CDR3 region has the DNA TGTGCCAGCAGTGAAATAGCGGGGAGGGGGGATACGCAGTATTTT. This codes for CASSEIAGRGDTQYF.

The V gene is TRBV18, the J gene TRBJ2-1; 10 positions match TRBD2. V lost 2 bases, J lost 4 bases, and 14 bases stayed unmatched. CDR1 and CDR2 from the germline V gene are KGHSH and LQKENI. This CDR3 region has 19 residues. CDR3 sequence: CASSPYNPLAGVRYNEQFF. In nucleotides, the CDR3 is TGTGCCAGCTCACCATACAATCCTCTAGCGGGAGTGAGGTACAATGAGCAGTTCTTC.

V usage is TRBV28 and J usage is TRBJ2-1, with 16 nucleotides matching TRBD2. Germline-derived CDR1 and CDR2 are MDHEN and SYDVKM. This CDR3 comprises 16 residues. J gave up 7 bases and V 7 bases, and 7 bases lay outside the gene matches. The CDR3 DNA is TGTGCCAGCACTCTGGGACTAGCGGGAGGGTGGAATGAGCAGTTCTTC. As protein: CASTLGLAGGWNEQFF. Supplemented by reference TRBV28 and TRBJ2-1, the full variable domain reads DVKVTQSSRYLVKRTGEKVFLECVQDMDHENMFWYRQDPGLGLRLIYFSYDVKMKEKGDIPEGYSVSREKKERFSLILESASTNQTSMYLCASTLGLAGGWNEQFFGPGTRLTVL.

V gene TRBV29-1 combines with J gene TRBJ2-1; TRBD2 might be the D (6 bases). This CDR3 spans 11 amino acids. CDR1 is SQVTM and CDR2 is ANQGSEA in the germline V gene. Trimming took off 7 bases at V and 2 bases at J, with 6 bases between the two ends. The CDR3 region is CSGGTYNEQFF. CDR3 nucleotide sequence: TGCAGCGGCGGGACCTACAATGAGCAGTTCTTC.

The sample holds one count of this clone. The J gene is TRBJ2-2, the V gene TRBV5-1; no firm D call. The CDR3 runs 15 residues. Germline CDR1 reads SGHRS; CDR2 reads YFSETQ. Trimming left V 8 bases short and J 1 base short, with 15 bases between. CDR3 sequence reads: CASFSENLNTGELFF. The CDR3 DNA reads TGCGCCAGTTTCTCCGAGAACCTGAACACCGGGGAGCTGTTTTTT.